This TCR beta chain was identified during a study of T cells in Graves' hyperthyroidism and ophthalmopathy. Stability of Graves' hyperthyroidism was defined as absent ophthalmopathy progression within 18 months. The study enrolled patients aged 18 to 65 with newly diagnosed hyperthyroidism of under 2 months' duration. Fresh peripheral blood, about 10 ml of it, supplied the PBMCs. This CDR3 is 15 amino acids long. With 9 bases removed from V and 1 base from J, the gap between germline ends came to 17 bases. RNA transcripts provided the source from which TCR beta CDR3 regions were amplified. HTBI primers were the set used in a first-round RT-PCR of the TCR CDR3. TCRdb independently ran MiXCR on the multiplex PCR reads; one entry per CDR3 protein. The sample carries approximately 420,000 distinct CDR3 sequences, about 16% recorded once.

The V and J genes are TRBV12-3 or TRBV12-4 and TRBJ2-3; D gene unclear. Sequenced sample: blood. This clonotype originated in a woman aged 25 to 45 with Graves' hyperthyroidism. The CDR3 is CASSPDGSGTDTQYF. CDR3 DNA sequence: TGTGCCAGTTCCCCCGACGGGTCTGGCACAGATACGCAGTATTTT.